These 31 T cell receptor beta chains share one sample of origin, sequenced in a study of CD8+ T cells in alopecia areata. Extraction and reverse transcription of RNA yielded cDNA as the sequencing template. The assay was immunoSEQ multiplex PCR, and TCRdb's table has in-frame clones only and misses some. The table lists around 120,000 clones, 61% of them singletons. The treatment: oral pan-JAK inhibitor, 5-10 mg twice daily. The sample consisted of CD4+ T cells sorted from blood, taken at week 4, from a patient treated with tofacitinib. The receptors originated from a human donor with alopecia areata.

This clone was counted only a few times. This chain links TRBV5-4 with TRBJ2-3; weak D call: TRBD2 (6 bases). V was pared by 0 bases and J by 3 bases, with 8 bases between. This CDR3 is built from 14 residues. In germline, CDR1 is SGHNT, CDR2 YYREEE (reference sequence). The CDR3 is CASSLVAGTDTQYF. CDR3 coding DNA: TGTGCCAGCAGCTTGGTGGCGGGAACAGATACGCAGTATTTT.

This chain connects TRBV11-2 to TRBJ2-5; D call uncertain. Trimming took 1 base from V and 3 from J, leaving 6 bases between them. The CDR3 totals 13 residues. Germline V CDR1 and CDR2: SGHAT, FQNNGV. The CDR3 sequence is CASSLGREETQYF. The CDR3 DNA is TGTGCCAGCAGCTTAGGAAGGGAAGAGACCCAGTACTTC.

The V call is TRBV5-1, the J call TRBJ1-2; 9 bases fit TRBD1. Germline V CDR1 and CDR2: SGHRS, YFSETQ. The CDR3 runs to 14 residues. J gave up 2 bases and V 5 bases, and 4 bases lay outside the gene matches. CDR3 in amino acids: CASRKQGANYGYTF. The CDR3 DNA sequence: TGCGCCAGCAGAAAACAGGGGGCCAACTATGGCTACACCTTC.

The genes are TRBV30 and TRBJ2-1, with 8 bases identical to TRBD2. V was clipped by 4 bases and J by 7 bases; unmatched bases: 15. CDR1 is GTSNPN, CDR2 SVGIG, per germline (reference sequence). The CDR3 has 16 residues. CDR3 protein: CAWTRGLVGIGNEQFF. CDR3 coding DNA: TGTGCCTGGACACGGGGACTAGTCGGGATTGGTAATGAGCAGTTCTTC.

The rearrangement joins TRBV30 to TRBJ2-2, with D unclear. The CDR3 has 14 amino acids. Germline V gene sequence: CDR1 GTSNPN, CDR2 SVGIG (reference sequence). V dropped 2 bases and J dropped 2 bases, with 9 bases sitting between them. CDR3 amino acids: CAWSCADNTGELFF. In nucleotides, the CDR3 is TGTGCCTGGAGTTGCGCAGATAACACCGGGGAGCTGTTTTTT.

This chain uses TRBV30 with TRBJ1-5; D call uncertain. The CDR3 covers 13 residues. Germline V gives CDR1 GTSNPN, CDR2 SVGIG (reference sequence). The ends were cut back, 2 bases at V and 4 bases at J, with 9 bases in the middle. CDR3 DNA sequence: TGTGCCTGGAGTAAGGACCTAAATCAGCCCCAGCATTTT. Its protein product is CAWSKDLNQPQHF. The full variable domain, with the rest looked up from reference TRBV30 and TRBJ1-5, is SQTIHQWPATLVQPVGSPLSLECTVEGTSNPNLYWYRQAAGRGLQLLFYSVGIGQISSEVPQNLSASRPQDRQFILSSKKLLLSDSGFYLCAWSKDLNQPQHFGDGTRLSIL.

This clone was detected a few times. The chain recombines TRBV7-9 with TRBJ2-5; 9 bases map to TRBD1. Germline V gene data show CDR1 as SEHNR and CDR2 as FQNEAQ (reference sequence). V lost 5 bases and J lost 1; bases outside the gene matches: 5. The CDR3 is 15 amino acids. CDR3 sequence reads: CASSLGQGSQETQYF. The CDR3 DNA is TGTGCCAGCAGCCTTGGACAGGGGAGCCAAGAGACCCAGTACTTC.

This clone was seen more than once but under ten times. The chain links TRBV6-6 to TRBJ2-3; D not certain. Deletions cut 0 bases from V and 5 bases from J, with 3 bases between. This CDR3 comprises 12 residues. Germline V CDR1 and CDR2: MNHNY, SVGAGI (reference sequence). CDR3: CASSYSGDTQYF. In DNA form, the CDR3 reads TGTGCCAGCAGTTACTCGGGAGATACGCAGTATTTT.

The chain links TRBV30 to TRBJ2-7; 9 positions agree with TRBD2. There are 16 residues in the CDR3. Losses at the gene ends were 3 bases for V and 2 bases for J; bases not matched to a gene: 11. Germline V gene lookup returns CDR1 GTSNPN and CDR2 SVGIG (reference sequence). The CDR3: CAWRPISGRKPYEQYF. CDR3 in DNA: TGTGCCTGGAGACCCATTAGCGGGAGAAAGCCCTACGAGCAGTACTTC.

This chain connects TRBV2 to TRBJ2-3, with 8 positions matching TRBD1. There are 14 residues in the CDR3. V shed 6 bases, J shed 10 bases, and the junction held 12 bases outside the gene matches. Germline V gives CDR1 SNHLY, CDR2 FYNNEI. CDR3 sequence: CASSVQGARGPQYF. CDR3 in DNA: TGTGCCAGCAGCGTTCAGGGGGCGCGGGGCCCGCAGTATTTT.

This chain joins TRBV5-4 and TRBJ2-5, with D unresolved. Between the trimmed V and J ends, which lost 2 bases and 1 base, there was a span of 6 bases. CDR1 is SGHNT, CDR2 YYREEE, per germline (reference sequence). The CDR3 consists of 13 residues. As DNA, the CDR3 is TGTGCCAGCAGCTTACCGATCCAAGAGACCCAGTACTTC. Translating gives CASSLPIQETQYF.

In its sample, this clone was seen once. The CDR3 is CASRADSSLEAFF. The CDR3 DNA reads TGTGCCAGCAGAGCCGACAGCTCCCTTGAAGCTTTCTTT. The V gene is TRBV2, the J gene TRBJ1-1; weak D call: TRBD1 (5 bases). V gave up 6 bases and J gave up 7 bases, with 15 bases separating them. This CDR3 is built from 13 residues. CDR1 is SNHLY and CDR2 is FYNNEI in the germline V gene. The complete variable domain, with remaining parts taken from reference TRBV2 and TRBJ1-1, reads EPEVTQTPSHQVTQMGQEVILRCVPISNHLYFYWYRQILGQKVEFLVSFYNNEISEKSEIFDDQFSVERPDGSNFTLKIRSTKLEDSAMYFCASRADSSLEAFFGQGTRLTVV.

The chain has TRBV5-4 and TRBJ1-2, with no clear D. Germline loops: CDR1 SGHNT, CDR2 YYREEE (reference sequence). The CDR3 spans 13 residues. Trimming took 4 bases from V and 2 from J, leaving 9 bases between them. The CDR3 DNA reads as TGTGCCAGCAGCCTCACAGCAAACTATGGCTACACCTTC. Encoded protein: CASSLTANYGYTF.

The V call is TRBV10-3, the J call TRBJ1-2; 9 bases agree with TRBD1. Germline V CDR1 and CDR2: ENHRY, SYGVKD. J lost 6 bases, V lost 4 bases, and 6 bases had no gene match. The CDR3 has 14 amino acids. The CDR3 is CAISGTGDVNGYTF. DNA for the CDR3: TGTGCCATCAGTGGGACAGGGGATGTCAATGGCTACACCTTC.

The chain combines TRBV15 with TRBJ1-1; unclear D gene. CDR3 length equals 14 residues. Germline lookup yields CDR1 LNHNV and CDR2 YYDKDF (reference sequence). The V gene lost 0 bases and the J gene lost 7 bases, with 12 bases spanning the gap. In DNA form, the CDR3 reads TGTGCCACCAGCAGAGATAGGGCAGCCCATGAAGCTTTCTTT. This encodes CATSRDRAAHEAFF. Full variable domain (outside the CDR3, taken from reference TRBV15 and TRBJ1-1): DAMVIQNPRYQVTQFGKPVTLSCSQTLNHNVMYWYQQKSSQAPKLLFHYYDKDFNNEADTPDNFQSRRPNTSFCFLDIRSPGLGDTAMYLCATSRDRAAHEAFFGQGTRLTVV.

This chain uses TRBV18 with TRBJ2-4; 8 bases agree with TRBD2. Germline trimming cut 3 bases from V and 11 bases from J; bases unmatched to any gene: 6. This CDR3 has 13 amino acids. CDR1 KGHSH and CDR2 LQKENI come from the germline V gene. CDR3 sequence (DNA): TGTGCCAGCTCACCCGCGGGACTAGTGGTTCAGTACTTC. Its translation is CASSPAGLVVQYF.

The chain carries TRBV27 and TRBJ2-1, with TRBD2 identical over 10 bases. There are 14 residues in the CDR3. V was pared by 4 bases and J by 7 bases, with 4 bases of the junction left unmatched. Germline V gives CDR1 MNHEY, CDR2 SMNVEV (reference sequence). CDR3 DNA: TGTGCCAGCAGTTCCGGACTAGCGGATAATGAGCAGTTCTTC. This gives the protein CASSSGLADNEQFF.

This clone was detected a few times. V is TRBV18 and J is TRBJ2-4, with 11 bases lining up with TRBD1. This CDR3 is 17 amino acids long. Germline-derived CDR1 and CDR2 are KGHSH and LQKENI. Unmatched junction bases numbered 5, after V lost 3 bases and J lost 1 base. The CDR3 nucleotides read TGTGCCAGCTCACCCGGGACAGGGGGACTCGCCAAAAACATTCAGTACTTC. It is translated as CASSPGTGGLAKNIQYF.

About this clone: A far more abundant clone sits one base away, making this likely a read error. This chain joins TRBV11-2 and TRBJ2-3; D not resolved. This CDR3 is built from 12 residues. The germline CDR1 and CDR2 sequences are SGHAT and FQNNGV. V lost 5 bases to trimming and J lost 0 bases, with 3 bases between them. The CDR3 nucleotides read TGTGCCAGCAGCCGAAGCACAGATACGCAGTATTTT. Translating it yields CASSRSTDTQYF. Full variable domain (outside the CDR3, taken from reference TRBV11-2 and TRBJ2-3): EAGVAQSPRYKIIEKRQSVAFWCNPISGHATLYWYQQILGQGPKLLIQFQNNGVVDDSQLPKDRFSAERLKGVDSTLKIQPAKLEDSAVYLCASSRSTDTQYFGPGTRLTVL.

The chain uses TRBV27 and TRBJ1-2; possible D gene TRBD1, 5 bases. The CDR3 is 15 amino acids. The germline V gene has CDR1 MNHEY and CDR2 SMNVEV (reference sequence). V lost 8 bases to trimming and J lost 4 bases, with 20 bases between them. In DNA, the CDR3 is TGTGCCAGCTCCCCAATGTTGAGGGGCGGCTATGGCTACACCTTC. Its protein is CASSPMLRGGYGYTF.

CDR3 protein: CSAYREGYTF. CDR3 nucleotide sequence: TGCAGTGCCTACAGGGAAGGCTACACCTTC. The V gene is TRBV20-1, the J gene TRBJ1-2, with D tentatively TRBD1 (6 bases). Germline V gene sequence: CDR1 DFQATT, CDR2 SNEGSKA (reference sequence). The V end was cut by 6 bases, the J end by 8 bases, with 10 bases between. There are 10 residues in the CDR3.

This clone was seen a handful of times. The rearrangement links TRBV30 to TRBJ1-1; TRBD1 matches 10 bases. With V trimmed by 5 bases and J by 6 bases, 6 bases remained unmatched. This CDR3 is 13 amino acids long. Germline V CDR1 and CDR2: GTSNPN, SVGIG (reference sequence). The DNA for the CDR3 is TGTGCCTGGGGGGGACAGGGGCTGCCTGAAGCTTTCTTT. Its translation: CAWGGQGLPEAFF. The full variable domain, its missing parts supplied by reference TRBV30 and TRBJ1-1, is SQTIHQWPATLVQPVGSPLSLECTVEGTSNPNLYWYRQAAGRGLQLLFYSVGIGQISSEVPQNLSASRPQDRQFILSSKKLLLSDSGFYLCAWGGQGLPEAFFGQGTRLTVV.

This clone was seen only a few times. V usage is TRBV2 and J usage is TRBJ1-5; D uncertain. Trimming removed 1 base from V and 5 bases from J, with 0 bases in between. CDR1 is SNHLY, CDR2 FYNNEI, per germline. The length of the CDR3 is 11 residues. Here the CDR3 reads CASSEDQPQHF. CDR3 nucleotides: TGTGCCAGCAGTGAAGATCAGCCCCAGCATTTT.

On this clone: Other DNA sequences in the sample encode the same CDR3. The chain joins TRBV7-2 to TRBJ1-5, with D unresolved. Germline V gene sequence: CDR1 SGHTA, CDR2 FQGNSA. CDR3 length: 13 amino acids. V dropped 1 base and J dropped 2 bases, with 3 bases sitting between them. The CDR3 reads CASSLGRNQPQHF. The CDR3, as DNA: TGTGCCAGCAGCTTAGGTCGCAATCAGCCCCAGCATTTT.

The rearrangement uses TRBV4-3 and TRBJ1-2; D gene uncertain. Trimming left V 4 bases short and J 2 bases short, with 14 bases between. CDR1 is LGHNA, CDR2 YSLEER, per germline. The CDR3 is 15 amino acids. The CDR3 spells CASSRRPNENYGYTF. The CDR3 nucleotides are TGCGCCAGCAGCCGTCGCCCAAATGAGAACTATGGCTACACCTTC.

The table lists this clone with a few counts. J is TRBJ1-2 and V is TRBV30; 10 bases line up with TRBD1. J was trimmed by 5 bases and V by 3 bases; bases with no gene match: 3. This CDR3 is built from 13 residues. CDR1 and CDR2 from the germline V gene are GTSNPN and SVGIG (reference sequence). CDR3: CAWRQDRGYGYTF. The CDR3 coding sequence is TGTGCCTGGAGGCAGGACAGGGGGTATGGCTACACCTTC.

CDR3 amino acids: CASYRGSSETQYF. The CDR3 DNA follows: TGTGCCAGCTACAGGGGGAGTTCGGAGACCCAGTACTTC. This chain links TRBV19 with TRBJ2-5; 8 nucleotides agree with TRBD1. This CDR3 region has 13 residues. Germline V gene sequence: CDR1 LNHDA, CDR2 SQIVND (reference sequence). V lost 9 bases to trimming and J lost 5 bases; unmatched junction nucleotides: 8.

The chain links TRBV30 to TRBJ2-5; D call uncertain. This CDR3 comprises 12 residues. Per germline, CDR1 GTSNPN and CDR2 SVGIG (reference sequence). The V and J ends lost 4 bases and 3 bases respectively, with 9 bases between them. CDR3 region: CAWKGGKETQYF. CDR3 coding DNA: TGTGCCTGGAAAGGCGGTAAAGAGACCCAGTACTTC.

Note on this clone: Relative to the germline gene, one junction end is altered; a read error may explain this. This chain connects TRBV2 to TRBJ2-4; 7 bases are a match to TRBD1. Per germline, CDR1 SNHLY and CDR2 FYNNEI. The CDR3 spans 14 residues. This CDR3 is CASREDRVKNIQYF. In DNA form, the CDR3 reads TGTGCCAGCAGGGAAGACAGGGTGAAAAACATTCAGTACTTC.

In its sample, this clone was seen once. This chain joins TRBV6-5 and TRBJ2-1; TRBD2 agrees at 9 bases. The CDR3 consists of 15 residues. J lost 1 base, V lost 6 bases, and 4 bases had no gene match. Germline CDR1 MNHEY, CDR2 SVGAGI. Written as DNA, the CDR3 is TGTGCCAGCAGCGCGCGGGGGGGGTCCTACAATGAGCAGTTCTTC. Translation gives CASSARGGSYNEQFF.

The J gene is TRBJ2-3, the V gene TRBV7-2, with D unresolved. The CDR3 contains 12 residues. With 6 bases removed from V and 5 bases from J, the gap between germline ends came to 9 bases. The germline V gene encodes CDR1 SGHTA and CDR2 FQGNSA. The CDR3 is CASRESGDTQYF. CDR3 sequence (DNA): TGTGCCAGCAGGGAGAGTGGAGATACGCAGTATTTT.